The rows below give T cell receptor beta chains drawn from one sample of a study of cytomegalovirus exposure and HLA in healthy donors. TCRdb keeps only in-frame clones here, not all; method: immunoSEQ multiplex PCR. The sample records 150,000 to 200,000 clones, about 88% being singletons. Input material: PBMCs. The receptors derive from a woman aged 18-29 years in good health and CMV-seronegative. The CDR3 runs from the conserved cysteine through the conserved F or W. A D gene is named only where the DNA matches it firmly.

CASMRDRSTEAFF,TGTGCCAGCATGAGGGATCGGAGCACTGAAGCTTTCTTT,-,TRBV6-5,TRBJ1-1
CASNAPGGDTQYF,TGTGCCAGCAATGCCCCTGGGGGGGATACGCAGTATTTT,-,TRBV9,TRBJ2-3
CASSSSQPQHF,TGTGCCAGCAGCTCTAGTCAGCCCCAGCATTTT,-,TRBV2,TRBJ1-5
CASSPSQGAGEQYF,TGTGCCAGCTCACCAAGCCAGGGGGCAGGAGAGCAGTACTTC,TRBD1,TRBV18,TRBJ2-7
CASSPYSGGTDTQYF,TGTGCCAGCAGCCCTTATAGCGGAGGCACAGATACGCAGTATTTT,-,TRBV27,TRBJ2-3
CASSFRDRGETQYF,TGCGCCAGCAGCTTCCGGGACAGGGGGGAGACCCAGTACTTC,TRBD1,TRBV5-4,TRBJ2-5
CASSPRSSYEQYF,TGTGCCAGCAGCCCTAGGAGCTCCTACGAGCAGTACTTC,-,TRBV7-9,TRBJ2-7
CAWTTVGQSYEQYF,TGTGCCTGGACCACAGTGGGCCAATCCTACGAGCAGTACTTC,-,TRBV30,TRBJ2-7
CASSYGGNTEAFF,TGTGCCAGCAGCTACGGGGGAAACACTGAAGCTTTCTTT,-,TRBV7-9,TRBJ1-1
CASSLTGAEKLCTNYGYTF,TGCGCCAGCAGCTTGACGGGAGCCGAAAAATTATGCACTAACTATGGCTACACCTTC,-,TRBV5-1,TRBJ1-2
CASSPGGSQNIQYF,TGTGCCAGCAGCCCCGGGGGGTCTCAAAACATTCAGTACTTC,TRBD2,TRBV5-4,TRBJ2-4
CASSFGGAEAFF,TGTGCCAGCAGTTTTGGGGGGGCTGAAGCTTTCTTT,-,TRBV28,TRBJ1-1